The text below deals with one T cell receptor (beta chain). Its antigen is still unknown. This sample is drawn from a study of shared clonotypes between healthy human individuals. Study details: A couple of female and a few male donors aged 18 to 49 were enrolled. Donors had three CD4 naive, three CD4 memory, two CD8 naive and one CD8 memory plate apiece. Whole-study findings and limits: Apart from blood, nothing was sampled; tissue repertoires likely differ.

The CDR3 runs 18 residues. Germline CDR1 reads SGHRS; CDR2 reads YFSETQ. J lost 6 bases, V lost 3 bases, and 11 bases had no gene match. This table comes from immunoSEQ multiplex PCR, and its TCRdb copy is limited to in-frame clones, with some not included. The sample holds about a million clones; approximately 75% are singletons and the top ten take roughly 0.83%. The chain links TRBV5-1 to TRBJ2-3; TRBD2 matches 15 bases. This TCR was sampled from a man aged 18 to 30 in good health. Some clones in this sample may be carry-over from other donors' samples. Sequenced: memory CD4+ T cells from PBMCs. The subset was: CD45RA-negative fraction. CDR3 sequence (DNA): TGCGCCAGCAGCTCCGGGGGACTAGCGGGAGGTGGCGGGGATACGCAGTATTTT. Translating it yields CASSSGGLAGGGGDTQYF.